The text below deals with one T cell receptor (beta chain). Its antigen is undetermined. Second-dose intervals of approximately 4 or approximately 12 weeks were pooled. Sequencing was performed with immunoSEQ multiplex PCR; in TCRdb, only in-frame clones are kept and a portion is missing. The sample includes about 160,000 clones, approximately 88% seen only once; the top ten take about 4.5%. This record belongs to a study of T cell responses to AZD1222 COVID-19 vaccine. Study-level findings and limits: Just five to seven people given AZD1222 tested seropositive at baseline. Samples come after the peak T cell response, not at day 14. Spike-specific TCR breadth and depth rose after two AZD1222 doses.

CDR3 size: 14 residues. Looked up from germline, CDR1 is GTSNPN and CDR2 is SVGIG (reference sequence). V was pared by 0 bases and J by 11 bases, with 19 bases between. The source was peripheral blood, collected 28 days after the second AZD1222 dose. The chain joins TRBV30 to TRBJ1-1, with a weak D call TRBD1 (5 bases). The clonotype originates from an adult who received the AZD1222 COVID-19 vaccine. CDR3 DNA sequence: TGTGCCTGGAGTGTACCGGGGCAGTTATCGAAGGCTTTCTTT. As protein: CAWSVPGQLSKAFF.